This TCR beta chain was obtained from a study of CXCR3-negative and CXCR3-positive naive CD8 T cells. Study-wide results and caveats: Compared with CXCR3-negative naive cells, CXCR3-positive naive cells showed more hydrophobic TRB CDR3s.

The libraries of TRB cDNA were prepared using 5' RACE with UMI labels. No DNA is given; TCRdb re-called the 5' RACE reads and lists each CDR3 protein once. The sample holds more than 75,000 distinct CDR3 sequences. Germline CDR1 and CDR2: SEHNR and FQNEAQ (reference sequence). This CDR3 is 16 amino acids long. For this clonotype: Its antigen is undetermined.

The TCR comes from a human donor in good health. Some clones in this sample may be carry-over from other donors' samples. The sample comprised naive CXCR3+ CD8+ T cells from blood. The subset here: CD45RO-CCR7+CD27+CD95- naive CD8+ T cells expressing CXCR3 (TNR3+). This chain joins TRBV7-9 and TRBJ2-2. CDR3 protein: CASGSLGVPHTGELFF.